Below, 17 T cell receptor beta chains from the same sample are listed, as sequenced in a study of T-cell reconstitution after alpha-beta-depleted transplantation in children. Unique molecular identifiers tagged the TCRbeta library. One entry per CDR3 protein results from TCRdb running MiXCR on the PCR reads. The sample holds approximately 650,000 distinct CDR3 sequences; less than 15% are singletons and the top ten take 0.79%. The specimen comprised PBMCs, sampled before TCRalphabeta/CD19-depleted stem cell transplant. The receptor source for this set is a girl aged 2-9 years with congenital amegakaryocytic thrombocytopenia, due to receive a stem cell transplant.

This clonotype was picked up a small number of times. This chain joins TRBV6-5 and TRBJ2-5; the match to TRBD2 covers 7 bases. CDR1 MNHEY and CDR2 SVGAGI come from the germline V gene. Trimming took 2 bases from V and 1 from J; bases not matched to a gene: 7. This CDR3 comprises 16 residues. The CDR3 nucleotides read TGTGCCAGCAGTTACGGAGCGGGACGAGGCCAAGAGACCCAGTACTTC. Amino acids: CASSYGAGRGQETQYF.

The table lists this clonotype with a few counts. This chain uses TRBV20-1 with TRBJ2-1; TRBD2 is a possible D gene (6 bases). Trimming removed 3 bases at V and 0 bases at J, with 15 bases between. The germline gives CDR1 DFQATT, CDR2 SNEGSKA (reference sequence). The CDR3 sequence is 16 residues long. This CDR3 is CSARPSVASSYNEQFF. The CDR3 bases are TGCAGTGCTAGGCCTAGCGTGGCGAGCTCCTACAATGAGCAGTTCTTC.

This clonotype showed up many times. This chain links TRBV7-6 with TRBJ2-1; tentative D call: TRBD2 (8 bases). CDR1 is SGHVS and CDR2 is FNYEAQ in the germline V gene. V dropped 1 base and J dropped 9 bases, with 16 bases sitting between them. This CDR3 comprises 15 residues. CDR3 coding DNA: TGTGCCAGCAGCTTAGGAAATAGCGGGACAGTTGAGCAGTTCTTC. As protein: CASSLGNSGTVEQFF.

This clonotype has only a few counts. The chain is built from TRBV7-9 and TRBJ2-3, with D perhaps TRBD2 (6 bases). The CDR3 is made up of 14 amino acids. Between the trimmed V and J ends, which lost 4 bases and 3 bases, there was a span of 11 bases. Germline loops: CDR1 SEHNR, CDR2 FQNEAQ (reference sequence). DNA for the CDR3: TGTGCCAGCAGCTCGCCGGGACTGACAGATACGCAGTATTTT. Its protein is CASSSPGLTDTQYF.

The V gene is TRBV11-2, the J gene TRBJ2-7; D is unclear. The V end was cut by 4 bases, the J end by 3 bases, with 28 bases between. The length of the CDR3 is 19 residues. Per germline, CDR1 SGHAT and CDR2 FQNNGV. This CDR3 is CASSYKLYPQLRPDYEQYF. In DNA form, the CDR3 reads TGTGCCAGCAGCTACAAACTATACCCGCAGCTTAGACCCGACTACGAGCAGTACTTC.

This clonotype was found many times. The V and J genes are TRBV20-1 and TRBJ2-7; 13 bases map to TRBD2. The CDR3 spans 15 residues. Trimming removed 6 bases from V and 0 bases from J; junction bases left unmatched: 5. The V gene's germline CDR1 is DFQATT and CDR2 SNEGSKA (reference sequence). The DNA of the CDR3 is TGCAGTGCCGTACTAGCGGGAGGGAGCTCCTACGAGCAGTACTTC. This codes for CSAVLAGGSSYEQYF.

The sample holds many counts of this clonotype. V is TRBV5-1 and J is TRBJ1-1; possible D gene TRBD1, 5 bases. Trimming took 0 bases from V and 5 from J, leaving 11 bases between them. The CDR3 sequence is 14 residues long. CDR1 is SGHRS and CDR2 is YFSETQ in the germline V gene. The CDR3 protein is CASSLAQGSTEAFF. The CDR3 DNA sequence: TGCGCCAGCAGCTTGGCCCAGGGCTCGACTGAAGCTTTCTTT.

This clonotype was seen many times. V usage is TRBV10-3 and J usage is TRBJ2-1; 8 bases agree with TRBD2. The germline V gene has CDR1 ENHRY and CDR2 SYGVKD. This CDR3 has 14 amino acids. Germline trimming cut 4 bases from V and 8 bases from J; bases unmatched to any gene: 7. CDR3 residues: CAISVGTSLDEQFF. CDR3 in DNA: TGTGCCATCAGTGTGGGGACTAGTTTAGATGAGCAGTTCTTC.

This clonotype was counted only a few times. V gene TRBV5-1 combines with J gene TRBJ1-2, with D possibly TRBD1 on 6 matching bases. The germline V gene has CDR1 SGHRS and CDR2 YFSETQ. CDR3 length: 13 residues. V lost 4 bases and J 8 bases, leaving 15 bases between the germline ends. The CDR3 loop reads CASSRDIPGGYTF. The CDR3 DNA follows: TGCGCCAGCAGCCGGGACATCCCAGGGGGCTACACCTTC.

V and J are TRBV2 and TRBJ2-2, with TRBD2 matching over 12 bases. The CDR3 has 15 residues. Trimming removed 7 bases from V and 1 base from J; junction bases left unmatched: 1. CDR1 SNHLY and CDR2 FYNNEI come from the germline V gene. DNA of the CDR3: TGTGCCAGCACACTAGCGGGAGGGAACACCGGGGAGCTGTTTTTT. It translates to CASTLAGGNTGELFF.

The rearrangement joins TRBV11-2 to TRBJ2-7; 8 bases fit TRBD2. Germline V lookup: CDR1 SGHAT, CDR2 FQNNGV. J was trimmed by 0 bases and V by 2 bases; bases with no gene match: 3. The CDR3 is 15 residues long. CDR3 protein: CASSLYAGGSYEQYF. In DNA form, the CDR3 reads TGTGCCAGCAGCTTATACGCGGGGGGCTCCTACGAGCAGTACTTC.

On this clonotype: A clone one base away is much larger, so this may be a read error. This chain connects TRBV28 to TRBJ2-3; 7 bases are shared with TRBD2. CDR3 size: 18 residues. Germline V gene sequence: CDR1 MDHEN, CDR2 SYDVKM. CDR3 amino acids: CASSFSTASGVATDSQYF. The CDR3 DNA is TGTGCCAGCAGTTTTTCGACGGCTAGCGGCGTGGCCACAGATTCGCAGTATTTT.

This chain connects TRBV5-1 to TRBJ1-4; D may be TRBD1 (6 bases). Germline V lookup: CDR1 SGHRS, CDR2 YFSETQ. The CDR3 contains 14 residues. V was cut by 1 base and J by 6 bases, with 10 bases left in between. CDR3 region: CASSLRDMDEKLFF. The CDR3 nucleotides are TGCGCCAGCAGCTTGCGGGACATGGATGAAAAACTGTTTTTT.

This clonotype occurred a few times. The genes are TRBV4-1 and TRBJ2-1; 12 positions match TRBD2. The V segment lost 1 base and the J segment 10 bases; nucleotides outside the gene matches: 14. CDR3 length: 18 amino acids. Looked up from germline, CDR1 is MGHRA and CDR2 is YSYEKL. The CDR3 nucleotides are TGCGCCAGCAGCCAAGGGGTCCTAGCGGGAGGGCCGAGGAGCGAGCAGTTCTTC. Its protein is CASSQGVLAGGPRSEQFF.

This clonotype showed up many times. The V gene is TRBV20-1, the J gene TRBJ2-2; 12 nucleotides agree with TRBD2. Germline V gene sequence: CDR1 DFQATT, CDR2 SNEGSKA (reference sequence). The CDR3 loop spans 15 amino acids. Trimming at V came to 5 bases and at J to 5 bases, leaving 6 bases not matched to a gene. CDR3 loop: CSALLAGGGTGELFF. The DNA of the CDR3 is TGCAGTGCTCTACTAGCGGGAGGTGGGACCGGGGAGCTGTTTTTT.

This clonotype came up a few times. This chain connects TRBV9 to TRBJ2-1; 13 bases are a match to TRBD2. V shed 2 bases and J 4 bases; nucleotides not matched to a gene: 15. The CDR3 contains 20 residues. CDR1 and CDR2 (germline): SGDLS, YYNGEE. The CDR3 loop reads CASSVPDTGLAGDVYNEQFF. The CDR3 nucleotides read TGTGCCAGCAGCGTCCCTGACACCGGACTAGCGGGAGACGTATACAATGAGCAGTTCTTC.

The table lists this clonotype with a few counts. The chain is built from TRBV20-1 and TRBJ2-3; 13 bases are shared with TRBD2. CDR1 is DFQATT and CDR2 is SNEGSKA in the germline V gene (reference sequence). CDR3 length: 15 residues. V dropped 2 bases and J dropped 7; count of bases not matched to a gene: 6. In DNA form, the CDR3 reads TGCAGTGCTAGATATGGACTAGCGGGAGTCCATACGCAGTATTTT. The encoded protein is CSARYGLAGVHTQYF.